These T cell receptor beta chains were read from a single sample in a study of T-cell reconstitution after alpha-beta-depleted transplantation in children. TCRdb analysed the PCR reads with MiXCR anew, one entry per CDR3 protein. The sample lists fewer than 500,000 distinct CDR3 sequences; 43% were seen once. This sample comprised PBMCs, obtained before TCRalphabeta/CD19-depleted stem cell transplant. Receptor source: a girl aged 2 to 10 with aplastic anemia, due to receive a stem cell transplant. The CDR3 runs from the conserved cysteine through the conserved F or W. The D gene is left open where the match is weak. Clone size is given for some rows only: seen once, a few or many times, or a class if the clone is expanded.

J,size,V,D,CDR3
TRBJ2-7,-,TRBV15,-,CATSREGDRYYEQYF
TRBJ1-1,-,TRBV12-3/TRBV12-4,-,CASSLGTRGEAFF
TRBJ1-5,few,TRBV5-6,-,CASSWRGNNQPQHF
TRBJ1-2,-,TRBV10-3,TRBD1,CAISEPPGQGNYGYTF
TRBJ2-1,few,TRBV28,-,CASSLYRGGNEQFF
TRBJ2-2,few,TRBV27,TRBD2,CASSLSGTSGYTGELFF
TRBJ2-7,-,TRBV5-1,-,CASSLAVGDVSEQYF
TRBJ2-5,-,TRBV29-1,TRBD1,CSWGTGGRETQYF
TRBJ2-5,-,TRBV20-1,-,CSAVQETQYF
TRBJ2-7,few,TRBV7-2,-,CASSLDRDSTYEQYF
TRBJ2-2,few,TRBV6-1,TRBD2,CASSVQGLAGGGGELFF
TRBJ2-1,many,TRBV3-1,-,CASSPSRYEQFF
TRBJ2-1,-,TRBV6-1,TRBD1,CASSEGDSTFNEQFF
TRBJ2-1,few,TRBV15,-,CATSREGRPSYREQFF
TRBJ2-7,-,TRBV12-3/TRBV12-4,TRBD2,CASSLEGTSGYEQYF
TRBJ2-1,many,TRBV29-1,-,CSVGTRSSYNEQFF
TRBJ2-2,-,TRBV7-2,-,CASSLEGASNTGELFF
TRBJ1-5,-,TRBV20-1,-,CSARPGNQPQHF
TRBJ2-1,many,TRBV11-2,-,CASSFRDNEQFF
TRBJ1-1,-,TRBV20-1,-,CSAVPDASIEAFF
TRBJ1-5,few,TRBV20-1,-,CSARRGGVKPQHF